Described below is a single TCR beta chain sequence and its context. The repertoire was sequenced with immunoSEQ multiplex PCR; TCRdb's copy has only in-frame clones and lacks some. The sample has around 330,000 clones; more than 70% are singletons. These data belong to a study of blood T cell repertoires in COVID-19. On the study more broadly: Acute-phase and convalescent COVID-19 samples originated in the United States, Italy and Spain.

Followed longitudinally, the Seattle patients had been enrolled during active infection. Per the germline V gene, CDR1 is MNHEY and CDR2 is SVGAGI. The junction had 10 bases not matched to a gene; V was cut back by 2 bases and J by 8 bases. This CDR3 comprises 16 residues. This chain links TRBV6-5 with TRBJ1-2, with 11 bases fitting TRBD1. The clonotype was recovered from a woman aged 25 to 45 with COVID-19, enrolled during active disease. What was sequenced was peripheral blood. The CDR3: CASSYNPGQGVGGYTF. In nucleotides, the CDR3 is TGTGCCAGCAGTTACAATCCGGGACAGGGGGTTGGGGGCTACACCTTC.